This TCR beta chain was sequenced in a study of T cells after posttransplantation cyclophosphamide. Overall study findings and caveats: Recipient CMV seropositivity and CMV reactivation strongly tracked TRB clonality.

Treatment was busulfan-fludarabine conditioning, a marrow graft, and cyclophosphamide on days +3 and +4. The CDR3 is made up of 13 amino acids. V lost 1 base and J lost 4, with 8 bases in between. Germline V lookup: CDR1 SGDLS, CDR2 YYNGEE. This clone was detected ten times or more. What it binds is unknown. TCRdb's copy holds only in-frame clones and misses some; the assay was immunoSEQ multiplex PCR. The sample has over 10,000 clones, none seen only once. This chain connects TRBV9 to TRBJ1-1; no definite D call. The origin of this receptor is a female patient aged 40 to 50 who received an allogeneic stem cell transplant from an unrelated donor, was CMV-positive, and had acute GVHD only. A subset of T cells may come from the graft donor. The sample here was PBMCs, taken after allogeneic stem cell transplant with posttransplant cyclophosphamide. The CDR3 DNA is TGTGCCAGCAGCGTAAGGCCGGGCACTGAAGCTTTCTTT. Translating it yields CASSVRPGTEAFF.